This TCR beta chain is from a study of blood T cell repertoires in COVID-19 (dated by TCRdb to the early 2020s). Describing the broader study: Samples covering the acute and convalescent phases of COVID-19 were provided by collaborators in the United States, Italy and Spain. Nearly every sample came with metadata listing a de-identified subject ID, COVID-19 status, age in years and sex. The repertoires were released in a freely available public database intended as a resource for research on the immune response to SARS-CoV-2. The dataset comprised deeply sampled blood TCRbeta repertoires from subjects exposed to, actively infected with, or recovered from COVID-19. The samples were drawn from two sources: the first 160 participants of the ongoing ImmuneRACE study, and 950 to 1,500 subjects contributed by 6 global collaborators. HLA class I and class II types, where available, came from metadata supplied by the sample provider rather than from assay-based typing. The prospective study material was composed of cDNA or gDNA derived from T cells, B-cell-depleted T cells, or PBMCs.

In the germline V gene, CDR1 corresponds to KGHDR and CDR2 to SFDVKD. A distance of 9 bases separates the germline ends of V and J, which lose 6 bases and 2 bases respectively. Its CDR3 holds 14 amino acids, cysteine through phenylalanine. The only DNA kept is the CDR3, 42 bases in frame from the first base. One collaborating source in Seattle enrolled patients during active infection and followed them longitudinally through the course of disease. Whole blood was collected in K2EDTA tubes by collaborating institutions according to the institutions' own protocols. Collaborator samples were shipped for TCRbeta analysis as frozen whole blood, isolated PBMCs, or DNA extracted from either sample type. TCRbeta CDR3 regions were amplified from genomic DNA using the immunoSEQ Assay, a bias-controlled multiplex PCR. The original methods were these. Nucleated cell counts per sample were estimated from amplification of reference gene primers within the assay. To quantify the absolute abundance of each unique TCRbeta CDR3 rearrangement, sequence reads were collapsed and filtered. Productive Simpson clonality was computed per sample as the square root of Simpson's diversity index over productive rearrangements. In its TCRdb copy, this immuneACCESS table keeps in-frame sequences only and misses some clones. Where compared with another copy, unresolved V genes explain less than half of these, and the others have no known cause. The V and J calls and the clone size are those of that table, but D and trimming were determined from the DNA. This sample gives about 260,000 clones in total; about 87% of them show up just once. The ten largest clones capture around 5.1% of the sample.

The research as a whole found: The amount of clinical and demographic metadata varied by source and participant and was provided uncurated.

To note about this clone: Its antigen is not yet known. No quality values exist for individual bases; no much larger clone is one base distant.

Source material: peripheral blood. This receptor was obtained from a woman aged 60-75 years with COVID-19, enrolled during active disease. The sequence joins TRBV24-1 to TRBJ2-2; no D gene is confidently identified. The CDR3 region reads CATSRQANTGELFF. The DNA reads TGTGCCACCAGTCGCCAGGCTAACACCGGGGAGCTGTTTTTT.